A single T cell receptor (beta chain) is shown here with its context. V was pared by 0 bases and J by 1 base, with 12 bases between. The CDR3 extends over 16 amino acids. In germline, CDR1 is MNHEY, CDR2 SVGEGT. Produced via immunoSEQ multiplex PCR; TCRdb's table is partial and in-frame only. This table has about 390,000 clones, 87% appearing once. These data belong to a study of blood T cell repertoires in COVID-19. Enrolment of Seattle patients took place during active infection, and they were followed longitudinally. The chain is built from TRBV6-2 or TRBV6-3 and TRBJ2-5; TRBD1 is a possible D gene (5 bases). The source material was peripheral blood. This receptor was obtained from an older woman with COVID-19, enrolled during active disease. The DNA of the CDR3 is TGTGCCAGCAGTTACTCGTCCGCAGGGTTCCAAGAGACCCAGTACTTC. Protein: CASSYSSAGFQETQYF.